Sequencing of this T cell receptor (beta chain) was carried out in a study of T cell responses to AZD1222 COVID-19 vaccine. The method was immunoSEQ multiplex PCR; TCRdb's version includes in-frame clones alone and lacks a portion of them. The sample shows 58,000 or so clones, 80% to 85% of them seen only once. Germline-derived CDR1 and CDR2 are LNHNV and YYDKDF (reference sequence). The length of the CDR3 is 13 residues. Trimming cost V 8 bases and J 0 bases, with 9 bases left between them. The table lists this clone with a few counts. This material consisted of peripheral blood, taken on day 0 of AZD1222 vaccination. This clonotype was obtained from an adult in good health. V usage is TRBV15 and J usage is TRBJ2-3; no reliable D call. The chain's CDR3 is CATGPYSTDTQYF. The CDR3 nucleotides are TGTGCCACCGGCCCTTATAGCACAGATACGCAGTATTTT.